The next 7 T cell receptor beta chains were all read from a single sample in a study of T cells in Graves' hyperthyroidism and ophthalmopathy. Authors of the study amplified TCR beta CDR3 regions from RNA transcripts. A set of HTBI primers served as the primers for a first-round RT-PCR of the TCR CDR3. TCRdb re-called the multiplex PCR reads through MiXCR, storing one row per CDR3 protein. The data show 450,000 to 700,000 distinct CDR3 sequences, just over 45% seen once. Sequenced sample: peripheral blood or thyroid tissue (not recorded which). The receptor source for this set is an adult woman with Graves' disease, either hyperthyroidism or ophthalmopathy (not recorded which).

This clonotype has a handful of counts. The gene calls are TRBV15 and TRBJ1-6; 10 nucleotides line up with TRBD1. Germline V gives CDR1 LNHNV, CDR2 YYDKDF (reference sequence). The CDR3 runs 15 residues. V lost 6 bases and J lost 10; bases outside the gene matches: 9. Written as DNA, the CDR3 is TGTGCCACCAGAGCACCGGGACAGGGGAAATCACCCCTCCACTTT. It codes for CATRAPGQGKSPLHF.

This clonotype was recorded many times. This rearrangement joins TRBV5-1 to TRBJ2-2, with D possibly TRBD1 on 5 matching bases. V was clipped by 4 bases and J by 7 bases, with 20 bases between them. This CDR3 is built from 16 residues. CDR1 and CDR2 (germline): SGHRS, YFSETQ. For the CDR3, the DNA is TGCGCCAGCAGCCTAAGAGACACGACAGTCAGCGGGGAGCTGTTTTTT. It yields the protein CASSLRDTTVSGELFF.

This sequence joins TRBV9 and TRBJ2-5; D may be TRBD1 (6 bases). This CDR3 spans 15 amino acids. CDR1 and CDR2 (germline): SGDLS, YYNGEE. The V and J ends lost 7 bases and 4 bases respectively, with 20 bases between them. CDR3 loop: CASSPQLLGGETQYF. The CDR3 nucleotides read TGTGCCAGCTCACCTCAACTCCTAGGGGGAGAGACCCAGTACTTC.

The chain has TRBV9 and TRBJ1-1; D possibly corresponds to TRBD1 (6 bases). Trimming pared 4 bases from V and 4 bases from J, leaving 11 bases between. The germline V gene has CDR1 SGDLS and CDR2 YYNGEE. The CDR3 contains 13 residues. CDR3 in DNA: TGTGCCAGCAGCCAAGGACAGATCACTGAAGCTTTCTTT. As protein: CASSQGQITEAFF.

The table lists this clonotype with many counts. V gene TRBV20-1 combines with J gene TRBJ1-4; a weak D match, TRBD1 (6 bases). Germline V gene lookup returns CDR1 DFQATT and CDR2 SNEGSKA (reference sequence). CDR3 length: 13 residues. Trimming took 3 bases from V and 8 from J, leaving 13 bases between them. In DNA form, the CDR3 reads TGCAGTGCTAGGTCGGGGGGCAAGGAAAAACTGTTTTTT. Translation: CSARSGGKEKLFF.

The chain couples TRBV11-2 to TRBJ1-1; D is uncertain. Trimming left V 1 base short and J 8 bases short, with 14 bases between. Germline V gene lookup returns CDR1 SGHAT and CDR2 FQNNGV. CDR3 length: 14 residues. The CDR3 sequence is CASSLVSGRPEAFF. The CDR3, as DNA: TGTGCCAGCAGCTTAGTATCGGGCAGGCCCGAAGCTTTCTTT. Filled out from reference TRBV11-2 and TRBJ1-1, the complete variable domain reads EAGVAQSPRYKIIEKRQSVAFWCNPISGHATLYWYQQILGQGPKLLIQFQNNGVVDDSQLPKDRFSAERLKGVDSTLKIQPAKLEDSAVYLCASSLVSGRPEAFFGQGTRLTVV.

This clonotype was seen at least ten times. This chain connects TRBV7-8 to TRBJ2-6, with D perhaps TRBD1 or TRBD2 (5 bases each). The CDR3 has 16 amino acids. CDR1 is SGHVS and CDR2 is FQNEAQ in the germline V gene. V was trimmed by 5 bases and J by 2 bases, leaving 13 bases between them. The CDR3 sequence: CASSPRVGAGANVLTF. CDR3 bases: TGTGCCAGCAGCCCTAGAGTGGGGGCTGGGGCCAACGTCCTGACTTTC.